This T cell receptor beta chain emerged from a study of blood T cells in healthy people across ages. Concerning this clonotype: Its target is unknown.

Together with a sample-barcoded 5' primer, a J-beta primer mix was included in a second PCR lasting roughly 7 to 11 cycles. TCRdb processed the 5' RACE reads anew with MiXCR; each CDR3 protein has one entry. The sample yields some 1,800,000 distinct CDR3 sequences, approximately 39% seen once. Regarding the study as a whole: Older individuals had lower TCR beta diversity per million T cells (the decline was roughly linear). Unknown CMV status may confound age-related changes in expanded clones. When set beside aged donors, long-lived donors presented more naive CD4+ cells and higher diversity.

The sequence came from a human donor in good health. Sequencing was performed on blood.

CDR3 protein: CATRGQMFYEQYF. In nucleotides, the CDR3 is TGTGCCACCCGGGGACAGATGTTCTACGAGCAGTACTTC. J is TRBJ2-7 and V is TRBV25-1; 7 bases map to TRBD1. Looked up from germline, CDR1 is MGHDK and CDR2 is SYGVNS. The CDR3 runs to 13 residues. Trimming removed 10 bases from V and 3 bases from J; junction bases left unmatched: 9.